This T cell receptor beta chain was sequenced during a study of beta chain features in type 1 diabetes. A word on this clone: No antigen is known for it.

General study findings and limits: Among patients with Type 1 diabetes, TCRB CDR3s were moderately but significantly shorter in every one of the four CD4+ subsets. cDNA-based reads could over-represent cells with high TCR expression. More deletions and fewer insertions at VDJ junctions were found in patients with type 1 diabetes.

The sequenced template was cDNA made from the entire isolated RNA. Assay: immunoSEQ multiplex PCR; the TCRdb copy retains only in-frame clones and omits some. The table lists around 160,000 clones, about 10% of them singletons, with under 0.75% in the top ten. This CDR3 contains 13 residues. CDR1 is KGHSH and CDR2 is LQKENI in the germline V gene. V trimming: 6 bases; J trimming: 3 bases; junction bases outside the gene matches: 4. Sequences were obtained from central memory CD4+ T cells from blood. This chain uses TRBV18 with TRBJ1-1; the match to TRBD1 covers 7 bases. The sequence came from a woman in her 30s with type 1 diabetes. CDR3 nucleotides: TGTGCCAGCTCCCTCGGACAGGACACTGAAGCTTTCTTT. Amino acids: CASSLGQDTEAFF.